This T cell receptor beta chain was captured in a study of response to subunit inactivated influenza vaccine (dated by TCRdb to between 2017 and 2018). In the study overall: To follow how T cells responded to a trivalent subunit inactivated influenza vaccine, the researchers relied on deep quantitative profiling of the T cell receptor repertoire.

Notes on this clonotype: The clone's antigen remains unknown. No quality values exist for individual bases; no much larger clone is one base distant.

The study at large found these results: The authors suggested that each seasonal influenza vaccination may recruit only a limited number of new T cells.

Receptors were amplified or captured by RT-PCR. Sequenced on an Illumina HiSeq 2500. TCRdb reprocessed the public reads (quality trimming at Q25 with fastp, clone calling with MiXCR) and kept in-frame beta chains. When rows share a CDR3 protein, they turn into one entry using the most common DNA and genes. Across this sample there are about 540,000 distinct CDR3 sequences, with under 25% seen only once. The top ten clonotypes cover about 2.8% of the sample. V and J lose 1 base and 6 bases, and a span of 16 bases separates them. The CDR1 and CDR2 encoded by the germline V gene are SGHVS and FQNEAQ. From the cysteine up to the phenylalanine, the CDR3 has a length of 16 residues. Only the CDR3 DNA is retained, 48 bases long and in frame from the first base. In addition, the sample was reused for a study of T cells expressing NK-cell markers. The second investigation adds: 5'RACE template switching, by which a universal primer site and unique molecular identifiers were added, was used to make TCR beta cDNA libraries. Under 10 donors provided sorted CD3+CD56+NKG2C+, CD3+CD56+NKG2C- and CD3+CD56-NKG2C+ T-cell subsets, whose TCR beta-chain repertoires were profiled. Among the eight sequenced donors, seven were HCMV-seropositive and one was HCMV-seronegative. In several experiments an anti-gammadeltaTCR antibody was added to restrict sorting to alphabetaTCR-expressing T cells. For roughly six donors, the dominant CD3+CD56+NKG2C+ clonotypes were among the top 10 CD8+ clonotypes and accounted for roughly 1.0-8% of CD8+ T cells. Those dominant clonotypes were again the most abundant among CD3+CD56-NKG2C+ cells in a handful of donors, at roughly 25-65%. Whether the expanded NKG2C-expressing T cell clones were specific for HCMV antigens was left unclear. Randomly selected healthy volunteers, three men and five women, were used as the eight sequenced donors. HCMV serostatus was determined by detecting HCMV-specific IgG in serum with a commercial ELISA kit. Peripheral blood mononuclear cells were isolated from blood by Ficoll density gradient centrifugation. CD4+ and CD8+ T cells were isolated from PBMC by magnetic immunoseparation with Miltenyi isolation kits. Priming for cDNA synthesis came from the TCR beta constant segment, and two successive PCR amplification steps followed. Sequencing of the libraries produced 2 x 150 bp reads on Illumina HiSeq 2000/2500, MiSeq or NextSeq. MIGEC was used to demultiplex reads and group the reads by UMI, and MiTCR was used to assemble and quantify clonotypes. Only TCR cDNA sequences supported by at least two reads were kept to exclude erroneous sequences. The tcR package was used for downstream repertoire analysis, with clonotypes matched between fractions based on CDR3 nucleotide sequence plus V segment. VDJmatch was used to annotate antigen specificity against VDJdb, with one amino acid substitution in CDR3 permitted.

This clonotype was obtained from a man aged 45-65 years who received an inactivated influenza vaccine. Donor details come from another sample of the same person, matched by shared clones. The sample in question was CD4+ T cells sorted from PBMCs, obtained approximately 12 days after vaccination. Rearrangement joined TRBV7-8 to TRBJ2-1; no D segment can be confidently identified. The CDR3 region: CASSLGHSPWGNEQFF. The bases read TGTGCCAGCAGCTTAGGGCATAGTCCCTGGGGCAATGAGCAGTTCTTC. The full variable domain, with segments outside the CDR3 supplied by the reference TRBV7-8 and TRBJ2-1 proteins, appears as GAGVSQSPRYKVAKRGQDVALRCDPISGHVSLFWYQQALGQGPEFLTYFQNEAQLDKSGLPSDRFFAERPEGSVSTLKIQRTQQEDSAVYLCASSLGHSPWGNEQFFGPGTRLTVL.